This T cell receptor (beta chain) was sequenced during a study of CD8 T cells in Susac syndrome. Of note for this clonotype: The antigen is unknown.

CDR1 is SGHDT and CDR2 is YYEEEE in the germline V gene. The V segment lost 3 bases and the J segment 3 bases; nucleotides outside the gene matches: 5. CDR3 length equals 14 residues. While CD8+ and CD4+ T cells were isolated negatively, TEMRA cells were enriched by FACS. RNA amounts of roughly 0.45 to 1 ug underwent reverse transcription with random hexamers. TCRdb independently ran MiXCR on the immunoSEQ multiplex PCR reads; one entry per CDR3 protein. The sample lists 130,000 to 150,000 distinct CDR3 sequences; almost 96% were seen once. Study-wide results and limits: None of the CD4+ T cell repertoires in Susac syndrome showed clonal expansion. The study acknowledged a relatively small number of individuals in its TCR sequencing and HLA analysis.

The clonotype was recovered from a human donor with Susac syndrome. This chain links TRBV5-6 with TRBJ2-7; 8 bases are shared with TRBD2. The source material was CD4+ T cells from PBMCs. The CDR3 nucleotides are TGTGCCAGCAGCTCCCCGGGAGGGGGCTACGAGCAGTACTTC. It codes for CASSSPGGGYEQYF.